This TCR beta chain was recorded in a study of graft-versus-host responses after intestinal transplantation. TCRdb's copy holds only in-frame clones and misses some; the assay was immunoSEQ multiplex PCR. The sample comprises about 64,000 clones, 90% of which are singletons, and 1.7% rests with the top ten. Points from the study as a whole: Recipient marrow held GvH clones, some first seen in ileum or blood.

The V and J ends lost 0 bases and 4 bases, in that order; junction bases with no gene match: 1. In germline, CDR1 is SGHRS, CDR2 YFSETQ. The CDR3 covers 16 residues. For this clone: Its target is not known.

The TCR comes from a human donor who was the organ donor for an intestinal transplant. This chain joins TRBV5-1 and TRBJ2-2; 12 bases agree with TRBD2. Sequenced material: unstimulated CD8+ T cells sorted from spleen or lymph node cells, taken before transplant. The CDR3 bases are TGCGCCAGCAGCTTGGCTAGCGGGAGGGCCACCGGGGAGCTGTTTTTT. Its protein is CASSLASGRATGELFF.